This passage covers 29 T cell receptor beta chains from one sample sequenced in a study of T cell responses to AZD1222 COVID-19 vaccine. Assay: immunoSEQ multiplex PCR; the TCRdb copy retains only in-frame clones and omits some. The table has some 170,000 clones, around nine tenths seen once. This specimen was peripheral blood, taken on day 0 of AZD1222 vaccination. These receptors all stem from an adult in good health.

The chain uses TRBV2 and TRBJ2-2, with a possible D match to TRBD1 (6 bases). Germline V gene data show CDR1 as SNHLY and CDR2 as FYNNEI. This CDR3 comprises 14 residues. V lost 9 bases, J lost 2 bases, and 13 bases lay in between. DNA for the CDR3: TGTGCCAGAGGACAGTCGACAAACACCGGGGAGCTGTTTTTT. Its translation is CARGQSTNTGELFF.

The chain joins TRBV11-3 to TRBJ1-5, with 8 bases aligning to TRBD1. Per germline, CDR1 SGHNT and CDR2 YENEEA. V was clipped by 4 bases and J by 9 bases; unmatched bases: 8. This CDR3 is 14 amino acids long. CDR3 DNA: TGTGCCAGCAGCTATAGGCAGGGGGCACGGCCCCAGCATTTT. This sequence encodes CASSYRQGARPQHF.

The rearrangement links TRBV4-1 to TRBJ2-1; D ambiguous. V lost 1 base to trimming and J lost 6 bases, with 4 bases between them. The germline gives CDR1 MGHRA, CDR2 YSYEKL. The CDR3 extends over 12 amino acids. The CDR3 region has the DNA TGCGCCAGCAGCCAAGGGGTCAATGAGCAGTTCTTC. Its protein is CASSQGVNEQFF.

This chain links TRBV7-9 with TRBJ1-1, with D possibly matching TRBD1 (5 bases). CDR1 and CDR2 from the germline V gene are SEHNR and FQNEAQ (reference sequence). Trimming removed 5 bases at V and 0 bases at J, with 13 bases between. CDR3 size: 15 residues. CDR3 in DNA: TGTGCCAGCAGCCCCACGGGGGGATTGAACACTGAAGCTTTCTTT. Translation gives CASSPTGGLNTEAFF.

This chain joins TRBV6-1 and TRBJ2-3, with 12 bases lining up with TRBD1. V was clipped by 4 bases and J by 5 bases; unmatched bases: 7. Germline lookup yields CDR1 MNHNS and CDR2 SASEGT. The CDR3 runs 16 residues. The CDR3 DNA reads as TGTGCCAGCAGTGGGGGGACAGGGGGCTTTTTAGATACGCAGTATTTT. It encodes CASSGGTGGFLDTQYF.

This clone was picked up a small number of times. The CDR3 here is CASSQDLTTELFF. DNA of the CDR3: TGTGCCAGCAGCCAAGATCTAACGACGGAGCTGTTTTTT. The rearrangement links TRBV4-2 to TRBJ2-2; D is unclear. Per the germline V gene, CDR1 is LGHNA and CDR2 is YNFKEQ. The CDR3 is 13 residues long. Trimming took 0 bases from V and 10 from J, leaving 9 bases between them.

V is TRBV5-4 and J is TRBJ1-2; 8 nucleotides align to TRBD1. CDR3 size: 13 residues. CDR1 and CDR2 (germline): SGHNT, YYREEE (reference sequence). J gave up 7 bases and V 4 bases, and 6 bases lay outside the gene matches. This CDR3 is CASSIGQGSGYTF. CDR3 DNA: TGTGCCAGCAGCATCGGACAGGGAAGTGGCTACACCTTC.

V is TRBV6-1 and J is TRBJ1-1; TRBD1 matches 9 bases. The germline V gene has CDR1 MNHNS and CDR2 SASEGT. The CDR3 extends over 15 amino acids. The trim removed 2 bases at V and 4 bases at J, leaving 5 bases unmatched. The CDR3 DNA is TGTGCCAGCAGTGAAACGGGACAGGGACCCACTGAAGCTTTCTTT. This codes for CASSETGQGPTEAFF.

The rearrangement joins TRBV5-1 to TRBJ2-1, with 8 bases identical to TRBD2. The CDR3 sequence is 21 residues long. Germline CDR1 SGHRS, CDR2 YFSETQ. After removal of 4 bases from V and 5 bases from J, the junction contained 26 bases not matched to a gene. CDR3 nucleotide sequence: TGCGCCAGCAGCCCTGAGGCCTTGAGCTTTAGCGGGACCCTAGGCCACAATGAGCAGTTCTTC. Translated, it gives CASSPEALSFSGTLGHNEQFF.

V usage is TRBV7-9 and J usage is TRBJ1-2; 7 positions agree with TRBD1. After removal of 1 base from V and 3 bases from J, the junction contained 8 bases not matched to a gene. CDR3 length: 16 residues. The germline CDR1 and CDR2 sequences are SEHNR and FQNEAQ (reference sequence). The CDR3 loop reads CASSLETGRGDYGYTF. The CDR3 DNA reads as TGTGCCAGCAGCTTAGAGACAGGGAGGGGAGACTATGGCTACACCTTC.

This clone came up once. This rearrangement joins TRBV7-9 to TRBJ1-6; 7 positions match TRBD1. CDR1 is SEHNR, CDR2 FQNEAQ, per germline (reference sequence). The V segment lost 5 bases and the J segment 5 bases; nucleotides outside the gene matches: 6. The CDR3 consists of 15 residues. The CDR3 DNA reads TGTGCCAGCAGCGGTACAGGGGAGGATAATTCACCCCTCCACTTT. This translates into CASSGTGEDNSPLHF.

The chain joins TRBV3-1 (or the pseudogene TRBV3-2) to TRBJ2-3; TRBD2 agrees at 7 bases. Germline V CDR1 and CDR2: LGHDT, YNNKEL (reference sequence). Trimming cost V 1 base and J 4 bases; bases outside gene matches: 5. There are 15 residues in the CDR3. In DNA form, the CDR3 reads TGTGCCAGCAGCCAAGGTCTGGGGGGGTCAGATACGCAGTATTTT. It yields the protein CASSQGLGGSDTQYF.

This rearrangement joins TRBV3-1 (or the pseudogene TRBV3-2) to TRBJ1-3; a weak D match, TRBD1 (5 bases). The CDR3 has 14 amino acids. Trimming took off 3 bases at V and 2 bases at J, with 8 bases between the two ends. Germline V gene data show CDR1 as LGHDT and CDR2 as YNNKEL (reference sequence). CDR3 sequence reads: CASSQTVTGNTIYF. The CDR3 DNA is TGTGCCAGCAGCCAGACAGTTACTGGAAACACCATATATTTT.

The chain has TRBV30 and TRBJ2-3; 7 nucleotides match TRBD2. Germline CDR1 reads GTSNPN; CDR2 reads SVGIG (reference sequence). The trim removed 2 bases at V and 3 bases at J, leaving 8 bases unmatched. The CDR3 covers 15 residues. The CDR3 nucleotides read TGTGCCTGGAGTATGGGGCTAGCGGAGACAGATACGCAGTATTTT. It yields the protein CAWSMGLAETDTQYF.

This clone was recorded once. The chain is built from TRBV3-1 (or the pseudogene TRBV3-2) and TRBJ2-5, with 10 positions matching TRBD2. From germline, CDR1 is LGHDT and CDR2 YNNKEL (reference sequence). This CDR3 spans 15 amino acids. The trim removed 4 bases at V and 5 bases at J, leaving 7 bases unmatched. This CDR3 is CASSLLAGAGETQYF. Written as DNA, the CDR3 is TGTGCCAGCAGCCTTCTAGCGGGAGCAGGGGAGACCCAGTACTTC.

V and J are TRBV7-9 and TRBJ1-1; D call uncertain. Trimming cost V 5 bases and J 1 base, with 8 bases left between them. The CDR3 spans 13 residues. Germline V lookup: CDR1 SEHNR, CDR2 FQNEAQ (reference sequence). In DNA, the CDR3 is TGTGCCAGCAGCCCCGCCCAGAACACTGAAGCTTTCTTT. Translation: CASSPAQNTEAFF.

In its sample, this clone was seen a few times. At the DNA level, this CDR3 is encoded by other sequences in the same sample as well. This rearrangement joins TRBV7-9 to TRBJ1-4, with 10 bases matching TRBD1. Looked up from germline, CDR1 is SEHNR and CDR2 is FQNEAQ (reference sequence). The CDR3 consists of 14 residues. V gave up 3 bases and J gave up 5 bases; unmatched junction bases: 0. As DNA, the CDR3 is TGTGCCAGCAGCTTGACAGGGGGCAATGAAAAACTGTTTTTT. Its translation: CASSLTGGNEKLFF.

The genes are TRBV30 and TRBJ1-2, with 8 bases lining up with TRBD1. This CDR3 is 13 amino acids long. V lost 4 bases to trimming and J lost 8 bases; unmatched junction nucleotides: 9. Germline values: CDR1 GTSNPN, CDR2 SVGIG (reference sequence). The CDR3 nucleotides are TGTGCCTGGACCTCAGACAGGGGACGGGGCTACACCTTC. It yields the protein CAWTSDRGRGYTF.

The chain uses TRBV7-8 and TRBJ1-1, with a possible D match to TRBD1 (6 bases). The CDR3 totals 14 residues. Germline lookup yields CDR1 SGHVS and CDR2 FQNEAQ. The V end was cut by 1 base, the J end by 5 bases, with 11 bases between. CDR3 sequence: CASSLVWGPTEAFF. Here the CDR3 DNA reads TGTGCCAGCAGCTTAGTATGGGGGCCAACTGAAGCTTTCTTT.

The chain carries TRBV12-1 and TRBJ2-7; the D call in the table, TRBD1, was not verified against the DNA. TRBV12-1 is shown as a pseudogene. This CDR3 contains 16 residues. CDR3 DNA sequence: TGTGCCAGCAGCTTTGCGTGGGGGCCGAGCTCCTACGAGCAGTACTTC. It encodes CASSFAWGPSSYEQYF.

This rearrangement joins TRBV3-1 (or the pseudogene TRBV3-2) to TRBJ1-1; maybe TRBD1 (5 bases). The CDR3 is 16 amino acids. Trimming removed 1 base at V and 0 bases at J, with 12 bases between. CDR1 LGHDT and CDR2 YNNKEL come from the germline V gene (reference sequence). The CDR3 is CASSQGGARMNTEAFF. CDR3 sequence (DNA): TGTGCCAGCAGCCAAGGTGGGGCGCGTATGAACACTGAAGCTTTCTTT.

This clone was recorded once. V is TRBV27 and J is TRBJ2-2; D may be TRBD2 (6 bases). Trimming stripped 5 bases from V and 5 bases from J, with 18 bases between. CDR3 length: 16 amino acids. The V gene's germline CDR1 is MNHEY and CDR2 SMNVEV (reference sequence). CDR3 sequence reads: CASSPPQREWTGELFF. The CDR3 DNA reads as TGTGCCAGCAGTCCCCCCCAACGGGAGTGGACCGGGGAGCTGTTTTTT.

The chain joins TRBV27 to TRBJ1-5, with 8 bases fitting TRBD1. Per the germline V gene, CDR1 is MNHEY and CDR2 is SMNVEV (reference sequence). The CDR3 covers 16 residues. Trimming took 4 bases from V and 7 from J; bases not matched to a gene: 12. In nucleotides, the CDR3 is TGTGCCAGCAGTTCTAGCCCGACAGGGGTAAACCAGCCCCAGCATTTT. It encodes CASSSSPTGVNQPQHF.

This sequence joins TRBV19 and TRBJ1-1; no reliable D call. The V end lost 3 bases, the J end lost 0 bases, and 8 bases lay between the germline ends. CDR3 length equals 14 residues. Germline CDR1 and CDR2: LNHDA and SQIVND (reference sequence). The CDR3 DNA sequence: TGTGCCAGTAGTATGGGTCAAATGAACACTGAAGCTTTCTTT. Amino acid sequence: CASSMGQMNTEAFF.

This clone was counted a single time. V gene TRBV6-1 combines with J gene TRBJ1-4, with D perhaps TRBD1 (5 bases). The V end lost 1 base, the J end lost 8 bases, and 5 bases lay between the germline ends. This CDR3 comprises 12 residues. Germline V lookup: CDR1 MNHNS, CDR2 SASEGT. The CDR3 bases are TGTGCCAGCAGTGAAGGGGGCGAAAAACTGTTTTTT. This gives the protein CASSEGGEKLFF.

The genes are TRBV11-2 and TRBJ2-1; D unclear. CDR1 and CDR2 from the germline V gene are SGHAT and FQNNGV. The ends were cut back, 0 bases at V and 3 bases at J, with 9 bases in the middle. This CDR3 is built from 15 residues. CDR3 sequence: CASSLDAGHYNEQFF. In DNA form, the CDR3 reads TGTGCCAGCAGCTTAGATGCAGGCCACTACAATGAGCAGTTCTTC.

V gene TRBV10-1 combines with J gene TRBJ2-7, with unresolved D. The ends were cut back, 2 bases at V and 7 bases at J, with 12 bases in the middle. The CDR3 has 13 residues. Germline V CDR1 and CDR2: WNHNN, SYGVQD (reference sequence). CDR3 sequence (DNA): TGCGCCAGCAGTGAGCAACTTAACAAGGAGCAGTACTTC. This encodes CASSEQLNKEQYF.

The V gene is TRBV6-5, the J gene TRBJ2-5; 7 bases agree with TRBD2. V dropped 6 bases and J dropped 2; count of bases not matched to a gene: 9. The length of the CDR3 is 15 residues. Germline CDR1 and CDR2: MNHEY and SVGAGI. The CDR3 region is CASSLGWGGQETQYF. The CDR3 nucleotides are TGTGCCAGCAGCCTTGGGTGGGGGGGGCAAGAGACCCAGTACTTC.

The chain has TRBV4-1 and TRBJ2-7; D might be TRBD2 (6 bases). CDR3 length: 16 amino acids. With 4 bases removed from V and 1 base from J, the gap between germline ends came to 17 bases. CDR1 and CDR2 (germline): MGHRA, YSYEKL. CDR3 protein: CASSRSWREISYEQYF. CDR3 sequence (DNA): TGCGCCAGCAGCCGCTCGTGGAGGGAAATATCCTACGAGCAGTACTTC.